This T cell receptor beta chain comes out of a study of blood T cell repertoires in COVID-19. Study in general: Material from acute and convalescent COVID-19 was sourced from the United States, Italy and Spain.

Repertoires were generated with immunoSEQ multiplex PCR, while TCRdb's copy carries only in-frame clones and drops some. The sample consists of tens of thousands of clones, 80% of them appearing once. Looked up from germline, CDR1 is MNHEY and CDR2 is SVGAGI. V lost 6 bases and J lost 2, with 14 bases in between. The CDR3 sequence is 14 residues long. The receptor comes from an elderly woman with acute or convalescent COVID-19. The specimen sequenced was peripheral blood. This chain joins TRBV6-5 and TRBJ2-7; D is possibly TRBD2 (6 bases). The CDR3 DNA is TGTGCCAGCAGGGGACTTTCCTCAGCCTACGAGCAGTACTTC. Translated, it gives CASRGLSSAYEQYF.